This TCR beta chain came from a study of spatial heterogeneity in lung cancer. V lost 4 bases and J lost 2; bases outside the gene matches: 8. Germline-derived CDR1 and CDR2 are LGHDT and YNNKEL (reference sequence). This CDR3 has 16 residues. As regards this clonotype: This beta chain slipped into a library made for alpha chains as a stray read, so its size is not meaningful.

Sample time point: sample taken at primary tumor resection. Material for sequencing was whole RNA from tumor, nontumor lung or frozen PBMC, left unsorted. TCRdb reprocessed the 5' RACE reads with MiXCR, giving one entry per CDR3 protein. The sample includes about 830 distinct CDR3 sequences, roughly a sixth of them seen just once. The receptor was isolated from a male donor with early-stage non-small cell lung cancer. The V gene is TRBV3-1, the J gene TRBJ2-3; 8 nucleotides line up with TRBD2. The source material was normal lung tissue next to the tumor, sampled at surgery. CDR3 residues: CASSPNQAGATDTQYF. CDR3 in DNA: TGTGCCAGCAGCCCTAATCAAGCGGGAGCCACAGATACGCAGTATTTT.